Below, one T cell receptor beta chain is given with its context. The antigen it binds to is not known. One base away there is no much larger clone; base qualities are not given. This record comes from a study of regulatory dendritic cells for organ transplantation (TCRdb year 2017). Study-wide context: Sorted naive and memory CD4+ and CD8+ T cells had their TCRbeta repertoires sequenced both before and after allostimulation with either regulatory or mature dendritic cells.

Multiplexed two-step PCR with Vbeta-specific forward primers and Jbeta-specific reverse primers was used to amplify TCRbeta CDR3 regions. Through the immunoSEQ service, TCRbeta libraries were sequenced on an Illumina instrument. Per the authors' processing: IMGT annotation was used to assign V, D and J genes, and synthetic CDR3 analogues were used to correct counts for multiplex PCR bias. In the immunoSEQ Analyzer, repertoire clonality was calculated as one minus normalized Shannon entropy. Whether a clone counted as expanded was decided by Fisher's exact test with Benjamini-Hochberg false discovery rate control and a two-tailed cutoff of P<0.01. TCRdb mirrors the immuneACCESS table, restricted to in-frame sequences. Some clones are absent from its copies; in checked studies, under half trace to an unresolved V gene, and the reason for the others is unknown. V, J and clone size are taken as reported in that table, and D and trimming were inferred from the DNA itself. This sample has under 40,000 clones in its table, and about 89% of those were observed once. About 0.11% of the sample is in the top ten clones.

The paper's findings and limits, for the study overall: Highly diverse repertoires were observed in naive CD4+ and CD8+ T cells, whereas lower diversity was observed in memory cells, and the most oligoclonal repertoires were found in memory CD8+ cells. Allostimulation expanded memory CD8+ clones in both subjects, but regulatory dendritic cells appeared to induce more limited expansion than mature dendritic cells. Sequencing was done in only a couple of subjects, and the authors reported considerable heterogeneity between individuals in the alloreactive memory CD8+ T cell pool. Among the resting subsets, memory CD8+ T cells contained the most alloreactive TCR clonotypes.

FACS was used to sort naive T cells as CD45RA+ cells and memory T cells as CD45RO+ CD4+ or CD8+ cells. Two healthy control subjects provided the T cells used for TCR sequencing. Sorted T cell subsets that were not stimulated were used as baseline controls for the mixed lymphocyte reactions. The Qiagen DNeasy Blood & Tissue Kit was used to extract genomic DNA. Inclusive of the bounding cysteine and phenylalanine, the CDR3 is 16 residues long. This entry keeps only the CDR3 DNA: 48 bases, framed from base 1. For CDR1 and CDR2, the germline V gene (reference sequence) lists MNHEY and SMNVEV. V loses 5 bases, J loses 6 bases, and the germline ends lie 19 bases apart.

The material sequenced was naive CD8+ T cells from blood. This specimen's cell subset or site label, interpreted: CD45RA+ naive T cells. The clonotype was recovered from a human donor in good health. This sequence uses TRBV27 and TRBJ2-2; the D region may be TRBD1 or TRBD2, each matching 5 bases equally. For the CDR3, the sequence is CASSIPFGTSPGELFF. The DNA reads as follows: TGTGCCAGCAGTATCCCTTTCGGGACCTCCCCCGGGGAGCTGTTTTTT.